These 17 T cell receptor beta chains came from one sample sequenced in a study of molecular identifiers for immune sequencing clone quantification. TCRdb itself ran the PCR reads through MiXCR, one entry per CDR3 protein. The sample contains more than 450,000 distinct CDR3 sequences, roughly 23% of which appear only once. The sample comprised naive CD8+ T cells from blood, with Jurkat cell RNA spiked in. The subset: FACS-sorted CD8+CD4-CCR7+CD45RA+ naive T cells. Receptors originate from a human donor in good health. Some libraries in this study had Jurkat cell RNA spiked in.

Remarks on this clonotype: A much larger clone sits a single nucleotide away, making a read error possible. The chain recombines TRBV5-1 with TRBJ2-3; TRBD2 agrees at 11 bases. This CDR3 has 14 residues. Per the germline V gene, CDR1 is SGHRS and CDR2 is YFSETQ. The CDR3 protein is CASSNSGREDTRYF. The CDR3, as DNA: TGCGCCAGCAGCAATAGCGGGAGGGAAGATACGCGGTATTTT.

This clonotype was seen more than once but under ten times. Here the CDR3 reads CASSQRRGQAGDEQYF. CDR3 bases: TGTGCCAGCAGCCAGCGACGGGGACAGGCCGGTGACGAGCAGTACTTC. V gene TRBV14 combines with J gene TRBJ2-7; the match to TRBD1 covers 8 bases. Per germline, CDR1 SGHDN and CDR2 FVKESK. The V and J ends lost 3 bases and 5 bases, in that order; junction bases with no gene match: 12. This CDR3 is built from 16 residues.

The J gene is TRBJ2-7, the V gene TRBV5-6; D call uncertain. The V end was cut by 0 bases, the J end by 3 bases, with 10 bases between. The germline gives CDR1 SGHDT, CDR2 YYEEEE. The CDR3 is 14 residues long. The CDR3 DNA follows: TGTGCCAGCAGCTTGGAGTTTCGAATCTACGAGCAGTACTTC. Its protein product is CASSLEFRIYEQYF.

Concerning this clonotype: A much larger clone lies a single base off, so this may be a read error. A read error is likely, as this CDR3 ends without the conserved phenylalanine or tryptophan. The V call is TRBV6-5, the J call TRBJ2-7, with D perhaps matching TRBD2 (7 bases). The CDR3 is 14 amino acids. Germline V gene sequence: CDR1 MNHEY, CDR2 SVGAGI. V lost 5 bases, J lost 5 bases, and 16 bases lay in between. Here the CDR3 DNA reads TGTGCCAGCAGTGACGAGGGGGGGCGGGACGAGCAGTACCTC. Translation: CASSDEGGRDEQYL.

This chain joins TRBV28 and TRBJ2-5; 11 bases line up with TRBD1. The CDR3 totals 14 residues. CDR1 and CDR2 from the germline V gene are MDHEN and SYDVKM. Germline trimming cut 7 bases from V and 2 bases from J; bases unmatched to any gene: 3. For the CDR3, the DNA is TGTGCCAGCAACCGGGACAGGGGGCAAGAGACCCAGTACTTC. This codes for CASNRDRGQETQYF.

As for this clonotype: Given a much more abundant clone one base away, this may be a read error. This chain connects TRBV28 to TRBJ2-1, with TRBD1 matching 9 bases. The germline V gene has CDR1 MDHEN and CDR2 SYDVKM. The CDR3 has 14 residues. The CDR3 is CACSYRGPYNEQFF. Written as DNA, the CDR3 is TGTGCCTGCAGTTACAGGGGGCCTTACAATGAGCAGTTCTTC.

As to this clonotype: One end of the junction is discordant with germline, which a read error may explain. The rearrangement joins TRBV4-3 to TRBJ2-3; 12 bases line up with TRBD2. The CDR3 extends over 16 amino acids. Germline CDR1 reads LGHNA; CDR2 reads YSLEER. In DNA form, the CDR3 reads TGCGCCGGCAGCCAAGGACTAGCGGGGAGCACAGATACGCAGTATTTT. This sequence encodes CAGSQGLAGSTDTQYF.

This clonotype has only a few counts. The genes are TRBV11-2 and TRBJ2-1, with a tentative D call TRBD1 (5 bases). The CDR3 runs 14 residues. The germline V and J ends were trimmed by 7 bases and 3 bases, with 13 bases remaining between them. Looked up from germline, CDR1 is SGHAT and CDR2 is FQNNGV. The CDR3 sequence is CASTWADSYNEQFF. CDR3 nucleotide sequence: TGTGCCAGCACCTGGGCAGACAGCTACAATGAGCAGTTCTTC.

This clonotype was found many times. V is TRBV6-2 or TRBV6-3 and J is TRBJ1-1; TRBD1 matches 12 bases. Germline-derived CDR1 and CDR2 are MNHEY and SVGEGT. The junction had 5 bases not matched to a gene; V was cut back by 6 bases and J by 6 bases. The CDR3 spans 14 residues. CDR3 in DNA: TGTGCCAGCAGCTACGGGACAGGGGGCTCTGAAGCTTTCTTT. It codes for CASSYGTGGSEAFF.

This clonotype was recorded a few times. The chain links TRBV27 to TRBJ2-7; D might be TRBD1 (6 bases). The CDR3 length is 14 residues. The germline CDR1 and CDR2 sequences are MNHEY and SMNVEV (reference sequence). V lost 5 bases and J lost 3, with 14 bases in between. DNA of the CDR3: TGTGCCAGCAGTCGCACAGGGAATTACTACGAGCAGTACTTC. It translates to CASSRTGNYYEQYF.

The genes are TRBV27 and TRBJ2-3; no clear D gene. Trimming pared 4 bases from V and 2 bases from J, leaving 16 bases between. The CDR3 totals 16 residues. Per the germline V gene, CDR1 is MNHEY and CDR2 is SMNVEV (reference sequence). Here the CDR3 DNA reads TGTGCCAGCAGTTCATCAGGCGGACCCTACACAGATACGCAGTATTTT. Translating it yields CASSSSGGPYTDTQYF.

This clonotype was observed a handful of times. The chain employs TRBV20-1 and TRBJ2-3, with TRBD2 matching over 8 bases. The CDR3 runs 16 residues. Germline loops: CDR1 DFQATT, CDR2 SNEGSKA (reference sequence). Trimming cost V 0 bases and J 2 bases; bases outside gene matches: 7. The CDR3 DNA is TGCAGTGCTAGAGATGAGGTAGCGGGGTACACAGATACGCAGTATTTT. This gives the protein CSARDEVAGYTDTQYF.

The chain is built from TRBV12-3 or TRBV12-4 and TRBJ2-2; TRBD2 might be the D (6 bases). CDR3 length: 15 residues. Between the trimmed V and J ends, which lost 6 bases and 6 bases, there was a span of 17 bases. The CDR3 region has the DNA TGTGCCAGCAGGGAACTAGCCTCGGGGGCCGGGGAGCTGTTTTTT. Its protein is CASRELASGAGELFF.

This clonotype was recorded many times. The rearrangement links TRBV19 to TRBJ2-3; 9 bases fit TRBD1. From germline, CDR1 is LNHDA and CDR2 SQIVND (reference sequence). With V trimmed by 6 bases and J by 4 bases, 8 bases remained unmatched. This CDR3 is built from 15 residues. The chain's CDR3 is CASRGTGRWPDTQYF. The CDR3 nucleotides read TGTGCCAGTAGGGGGACAGGGAGGTGGCCAGATACGCAGTATTTT. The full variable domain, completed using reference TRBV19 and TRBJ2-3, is DGGITQSPKYLFRKEGQNVTLSCEQNLNHDAMYWYRQDPGQGLRLIYYSQIVNDFQKGDIAEGYSVSREKKESFPLTVTSAQKNPTAFYLCASRGTGRWPDTQYFGPGTRLTVL.

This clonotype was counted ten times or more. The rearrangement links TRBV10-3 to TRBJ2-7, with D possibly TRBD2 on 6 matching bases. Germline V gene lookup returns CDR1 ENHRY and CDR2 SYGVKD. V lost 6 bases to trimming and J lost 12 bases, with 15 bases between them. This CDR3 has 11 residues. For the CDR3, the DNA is TGTGCCATCAGCGGGACGGAGGGTTGGTACTTC. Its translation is CAISGTEGWYF.

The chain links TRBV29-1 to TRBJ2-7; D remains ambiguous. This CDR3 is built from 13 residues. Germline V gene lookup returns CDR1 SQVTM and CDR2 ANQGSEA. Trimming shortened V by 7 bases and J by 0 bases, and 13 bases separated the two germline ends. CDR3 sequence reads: CSASSVSSYEQYF. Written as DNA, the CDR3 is TGCAGCGCCAGCTCGGTAAGCTCCTACGAGCAGTACTTC.

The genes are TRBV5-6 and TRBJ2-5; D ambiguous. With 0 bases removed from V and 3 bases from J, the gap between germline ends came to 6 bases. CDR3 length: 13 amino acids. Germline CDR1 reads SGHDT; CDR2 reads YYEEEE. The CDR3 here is CASSLEGKETQYF. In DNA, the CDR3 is TGTGCCAGCAGCTTGGAAGGCAAAGAGACCCAGTACTTC.